This entry concerns a single TCR beta chain. The data derive from a study of PD-1 blockade in classical Hodgkin lymphoma. Patients all relapsed after autologous stem cell transplantation, and there was variation in brentuximab vedotin exposure. Complete response, partial response or progressive disease was each patient's best response. The assay was immunoSEQ multiplex PCR, and TCRdb's table has in-frame clones only and misses some. The data contain around 27,000 clones, roughly four fifths of them seen just once; the ten biggest clones take up around a tenth. The CDR3 sequence is 16 residues long. J was trimmed by 1 base and V by 0 bases; bases with no gene match: 4. Germline V gene data show CDR1 as LGHNA and CDR2 as YSLEER.

Source: peripheral blood mononuclear cells (PBMCs), taken before the second cycle of nivolumab. The rearrangement joins TRBV4-3 to TRBJ2-5, with TRBD2 identical over 8 bases. The sequence was obtained from a human donor with classical Hodgkin lymphoma. The CDR3: CASSQEGRGAQETQYF. The CDR3 DNA sequence: TGCGCCAGCAGCCAAGAGGGGCGGGGGGCCCAAGAGACCCAGTACTTC.